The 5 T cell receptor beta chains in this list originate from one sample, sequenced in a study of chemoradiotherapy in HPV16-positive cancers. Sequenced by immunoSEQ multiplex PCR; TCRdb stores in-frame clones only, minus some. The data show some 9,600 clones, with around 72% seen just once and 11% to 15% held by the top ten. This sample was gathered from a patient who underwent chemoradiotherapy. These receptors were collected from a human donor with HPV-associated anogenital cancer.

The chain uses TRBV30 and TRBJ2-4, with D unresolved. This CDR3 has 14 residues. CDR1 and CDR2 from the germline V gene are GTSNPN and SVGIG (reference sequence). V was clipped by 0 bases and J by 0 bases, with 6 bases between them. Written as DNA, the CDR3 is TGTGCCTGGAGTGTCTCTCAAGCCAAAAACATTCAGTACTTC. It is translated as CAWSVSQAKNIQYF.

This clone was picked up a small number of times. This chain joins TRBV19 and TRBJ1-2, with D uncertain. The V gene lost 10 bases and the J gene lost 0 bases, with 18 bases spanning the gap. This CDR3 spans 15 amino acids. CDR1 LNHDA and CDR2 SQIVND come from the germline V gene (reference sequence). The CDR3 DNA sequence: TGTGCCACAAGGCGGACGCAGAATTCTAACTATGGCTACACCTTC. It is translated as CATRRTQNSNYGYTF.

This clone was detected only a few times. The CDR3 region has the DNA TGTGCCAGCAGTGAAACGGTGAGCAGTTATAATTCACCCCTCCACTTT. Translating gives CASSETVSSYNSPLHF. The chain is built from TRBV6-1 and TRBJ1-6; D is ambiguous. Germline V gene data show CDR1 as MNHNS and CDR2 as SASEGT. This CDR3 is built from 16 residues. V was shortened by 2 bases and J by 4 bases, with 12 bases between the two germline ends.

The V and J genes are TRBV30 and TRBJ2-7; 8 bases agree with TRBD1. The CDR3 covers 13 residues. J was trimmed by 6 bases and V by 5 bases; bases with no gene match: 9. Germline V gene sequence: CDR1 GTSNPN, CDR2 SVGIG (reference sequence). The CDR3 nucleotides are TGTGCCTGGTTATCTCAAACAGGGGGCGAGCAGTACTTC. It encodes CAWLSQTGGEQYF. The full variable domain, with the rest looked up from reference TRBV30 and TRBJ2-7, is SQTIHQWPATLVQPVGSPLSLECTVEGTSNPNLYWYRQAAGRGLQLLFYSVGIGQISSEVPQNLSASRPQDRQFILSSKKLLLSDSGFYLCAWLSQTGGEQYFGPGTRLTVT.

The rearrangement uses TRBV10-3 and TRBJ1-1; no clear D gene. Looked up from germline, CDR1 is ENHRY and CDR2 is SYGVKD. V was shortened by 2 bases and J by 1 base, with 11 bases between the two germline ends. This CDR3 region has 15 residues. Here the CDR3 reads CAISELPGSNTEAFF. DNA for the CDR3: TGTGCCATCAGTGAGCTCCCAGGATCGAACACTGAAGCTTTCTTT.